The T cell receptor (beta chain) described here comes from a study of blood T cells in healthy people across ages. Study conclusions and caveats: Naive T cell percentage and TCR beta diversity correlated strongly. Comparison with aged donors showed that long-lived donors had more naive CD4+ cells and higher diversity. Significant beta diversity loss was already apparent by age roughly 40, declining roughly linearly.

Each sample used at least 6 million PBMCs. The use of a sample-barcoded 5' primer and a J-beta primer mix characterized a second PCR of roughly 6 to 11 cycles. Each CDR3 protein is one row after TCRdb ran MiXCR on the 5' RACE reads. Of 500,000 to 700,000 distinct CDR3 sequences in the sample, about 30% were seen once. With regard to this clonotype: Its antigen is currently unknown.

The CDR3 length is 15 residues. Germline V gene sequence: CDR1 SGDLS, CDR2 YYNGEE. The V end lost 0 bases, the J end lost 9 bases, and 15 bases lay between the germline ends. The receptor's source is an elderly woman in good health. Material: blood. The gene calls are TRBV9 and TRBJ2-2; D possibly corresponds to TRBD2 (5 bases). The CDR3 nucleotides are TGTGCCAGCAGCGTAGTACAGAGCGGTCCAAGGGAGCTGTTTTTT. Its translation: CASSVVQSGPRELFF.